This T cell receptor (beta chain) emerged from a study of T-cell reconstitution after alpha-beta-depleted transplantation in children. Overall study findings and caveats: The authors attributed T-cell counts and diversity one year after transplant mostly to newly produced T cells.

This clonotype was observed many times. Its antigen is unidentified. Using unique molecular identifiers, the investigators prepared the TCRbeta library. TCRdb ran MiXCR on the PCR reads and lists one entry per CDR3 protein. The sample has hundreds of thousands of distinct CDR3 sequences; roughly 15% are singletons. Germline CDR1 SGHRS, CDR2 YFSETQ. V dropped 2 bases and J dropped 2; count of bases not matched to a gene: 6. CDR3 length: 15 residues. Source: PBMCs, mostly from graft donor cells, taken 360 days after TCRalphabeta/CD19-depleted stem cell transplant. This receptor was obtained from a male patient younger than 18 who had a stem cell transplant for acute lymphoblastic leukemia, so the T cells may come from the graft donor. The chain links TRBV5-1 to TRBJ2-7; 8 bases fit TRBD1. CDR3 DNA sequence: TGCGCCAGCAGCTTTTCGTCAGGGGGCACCTACGAGCAGTACTTC. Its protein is CASSFSSGGTYEQYF.